A single sample gave rise to the 4 T cell receptor beta chains below, sequenced in a study of cytomegalovirus exposure and HLA in healthy donors. It was with 60 Vbeta and 13 Jbeta primers that the PCR ran. TCRdb keeps only in-frame clones here, not all; method: immunoSEQ multiplex PCR. Of approximately 84,000 clones in the sample, roughly 70% were seen once. The sample comprised PBMCs. All receptors derive from a man in his forties or fifties in good health and CMV-seropositive.

The V gene is TRBV29-1, the J gene TRBJ2-2; TRBD2 agrees at 10 bases. The V segment lost 8 bases and the J segment 4 bases; nucleotides outside the gene matches: 10. Germline CDR1 is SQVTM and CDR2 is ANQGSEA. The CDR3 is 15 residues long. CDR3 residues: CSIQTSGKGTGELFF. CDR3 DNA: TGCAGCATCCAAACTAGCGGGAAGGGCACCGGGGAGCTGTTTTTT.

V gene TRBV2 combines with J gene TRBJ2-7; D not certain. The CDR3 loop spans 15 amino acids. From germline, CDR1 is SNHLY and CDR2 FYNNEI. Trimming took 5 bases from V and 4 from J, leaving 18 bases between them. Written as DNA, the CDR3 is TGTGCCAGCAGTCCGCCTAATCTAGGAAGTTACGAGCAGTACTTC. Encoded protein: CASSPPNLGSYEQYF.

The chain is built from TRBV6-1 and TRBJ2-1; 8 positions match TRBD2. With 3 bases clipped from V and 7 bases from J, the junction kept 5 bases outside the gene matches. CDR3 length: 14 amino acids. Germline assignment: CDR1 MNHNS and CDR2 SASEGT. The CDR3 DNA reads TGTGCCAGCAGTGAGATCCGGGGGGGTAATGAGCAGTTCTTC. It translates to CASSEIRGGNEQFF.

The chain couples TRBV21-1 to TRBJ1-1. TRBV21-1 constitutes a pseudogene. The CDR3 covers 13 residues. CDR3 sequence reads: CASRNGVNTEAFF. CDR3 bases: TGTGCCAGCAGGAACGGTGTGAACACTGAAGCTTTCTTT.